This record concerns one T cell receptor beta chain sequence. This sample is part of a study of cytomegalovirus exposure and HLA in healthy donors. Repertoires were generated with immunoSEQ multiplex PCR, while TCRdb's copy carries only in-frame clones and drops some. The table lists roughly 170,000 clones, 84% of them singletons. Sequencing was performed on PBMCs. The source is a woman aged 18-29 years in good health and CMV-seropositive.

The CDR3 DNA reads as TGTGCCAGCAGGAAAGGATCCCGACAAGCCTATGGCTACACCTTC. Translated, it gives CASRKGSRQAYGYTF. The V gene is TRBV2, the J gene TRBJ1-2; no reliable D call. The V gene's germline CDR1 is SNHLY and CDR2 FYNNEI. This CDR3 contains 15 residues. V was cut by 6 bases and J by 4 bases, with 18 bases left in between.